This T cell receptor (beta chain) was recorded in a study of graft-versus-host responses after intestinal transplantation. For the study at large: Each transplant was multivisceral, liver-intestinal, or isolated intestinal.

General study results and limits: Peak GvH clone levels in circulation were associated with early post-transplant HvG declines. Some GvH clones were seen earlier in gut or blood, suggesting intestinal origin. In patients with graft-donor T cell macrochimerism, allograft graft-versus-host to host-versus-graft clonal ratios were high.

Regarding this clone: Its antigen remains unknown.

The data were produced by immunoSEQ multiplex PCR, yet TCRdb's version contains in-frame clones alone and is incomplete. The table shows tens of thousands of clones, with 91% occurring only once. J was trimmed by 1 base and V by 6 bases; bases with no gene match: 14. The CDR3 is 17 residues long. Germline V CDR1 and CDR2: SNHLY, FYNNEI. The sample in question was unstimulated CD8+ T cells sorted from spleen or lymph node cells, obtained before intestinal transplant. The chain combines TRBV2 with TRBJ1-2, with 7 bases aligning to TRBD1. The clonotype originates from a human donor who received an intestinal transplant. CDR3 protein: CASSTITTGPDNYGYTF. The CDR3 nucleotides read TGTGCCAGCAGCACCATAACGACAGGGCCGGATAACTATGGCTACACCTTC.